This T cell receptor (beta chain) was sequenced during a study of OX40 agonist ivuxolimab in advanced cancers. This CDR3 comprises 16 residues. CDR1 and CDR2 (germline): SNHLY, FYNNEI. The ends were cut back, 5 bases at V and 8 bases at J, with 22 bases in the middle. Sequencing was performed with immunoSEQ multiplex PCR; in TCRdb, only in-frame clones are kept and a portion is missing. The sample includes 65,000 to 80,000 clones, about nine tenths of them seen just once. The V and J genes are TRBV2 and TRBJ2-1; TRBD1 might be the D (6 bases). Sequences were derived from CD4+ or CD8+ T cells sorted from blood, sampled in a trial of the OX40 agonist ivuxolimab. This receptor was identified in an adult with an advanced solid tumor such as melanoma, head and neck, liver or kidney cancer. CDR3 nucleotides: TGTGCCAGCAGTAACGGACAGTCTCTAAAAGGTGATGAGCAGTTCTTC. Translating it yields CASSNGQSLKGDEQFF.